This T cell receptor beta chain was sequenced during a study of blood T cell repertoires in COVID-19. TCRdb's table, derived via immunoSEQ multiplex PCR, lists solely in-frame clones and lacks some. Of 200,000 to 250,000 clones detected, nearly 90% appear once; the ten largest clones hold approximately 10%. Self-reported history from a screening survey and questionnaire set each donor's cohort. The V end lost 7 bases, the J end lost 1 base, and 19 bases lay between the germline ends. The CDR3 length is 15 residues. Germline V gene data show CDR1 as SQVTM and CDR2 as ANQGSEA. The rearrangement uses TRBV29-1 and TRBJ1-1; D not certain. This TCR came from a man younger than 45 who had recovered from COVID-19. Sequenced sample: PBMCs or T cells enriched from blood (not recorded which). In DNA, the CDR3 is TGCAGCGCCCCAGGATTGCGGGGAGGGAACACTGAAGCTTTCTTT. This sequence encodes CSAPGLRGGNTEAFF.